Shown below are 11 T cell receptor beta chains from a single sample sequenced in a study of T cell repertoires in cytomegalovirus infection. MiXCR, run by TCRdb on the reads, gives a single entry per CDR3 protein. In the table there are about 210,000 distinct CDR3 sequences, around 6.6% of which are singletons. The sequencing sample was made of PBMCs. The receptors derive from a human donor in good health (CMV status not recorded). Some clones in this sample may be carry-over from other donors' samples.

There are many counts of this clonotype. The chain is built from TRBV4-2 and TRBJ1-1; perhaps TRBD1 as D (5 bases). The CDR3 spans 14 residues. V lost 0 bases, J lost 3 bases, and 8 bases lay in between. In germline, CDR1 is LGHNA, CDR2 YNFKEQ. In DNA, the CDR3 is TGTGCCAGCAGCCAAGAGACGGGACACACTGAAGCTTTCTTT. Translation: CASSQETGHTEAFF.

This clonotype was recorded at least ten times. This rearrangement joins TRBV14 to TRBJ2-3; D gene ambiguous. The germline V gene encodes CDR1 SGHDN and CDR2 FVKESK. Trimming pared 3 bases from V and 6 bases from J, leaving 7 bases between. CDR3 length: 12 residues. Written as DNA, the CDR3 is TGTGCCAGCAGCCAGACTTTTGATACGCAGTATTTT. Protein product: CASSQTFDTQYF.

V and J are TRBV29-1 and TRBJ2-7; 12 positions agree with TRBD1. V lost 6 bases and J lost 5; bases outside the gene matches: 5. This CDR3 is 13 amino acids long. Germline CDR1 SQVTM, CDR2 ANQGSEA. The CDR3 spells CSVGGQGADEQYF. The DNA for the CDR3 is TGCAGCGTCGGGGGACAGGGGGCCGACGAGCAGTACTTC.

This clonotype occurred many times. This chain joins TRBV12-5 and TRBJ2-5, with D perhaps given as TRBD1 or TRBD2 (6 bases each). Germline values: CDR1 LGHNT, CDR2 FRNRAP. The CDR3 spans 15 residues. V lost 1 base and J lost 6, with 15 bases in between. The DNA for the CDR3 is TGTGCTAGTGGTTTGGCCCTGGGGGGCCTACAGACCCAGTACTTC. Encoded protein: CASGLALGGLQTQYF. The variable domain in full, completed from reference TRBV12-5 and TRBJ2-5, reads DARVTQTPRHKVTEMGQEVTMRCQPILGHNTVFWYRQTMMQGLELLAYFRNRAPLDDSGMPKDRFSAEMPDATLATLKIQPSEPRDSAVYFCASGLALGGLQTQYFGPGTRLLVL.

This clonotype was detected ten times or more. CDR3: CSARSLSPSSNGYTF. The CDR3 coding sequence is TGCAGTGCTAGGAGTCTCTCGCCTTCCAGTAACGGCTACACCTTC. V and J are TRBV20-1 and TRBJ1-2; D gene uncertain. Germline-derived CDR1 and CDR2 are DFQATT and SNEGSKA (reference sequence). V lost 3 bases to trimming and J lost 8 bases, with 22 bases between them. This CDR3 spans 15 amino acids.

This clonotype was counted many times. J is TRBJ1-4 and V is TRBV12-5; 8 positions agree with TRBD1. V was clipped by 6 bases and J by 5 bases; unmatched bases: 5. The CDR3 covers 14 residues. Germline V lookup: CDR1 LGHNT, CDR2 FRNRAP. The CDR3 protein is CASGTDRENEKLFF. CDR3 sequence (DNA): TGTGCTAGTGGGACGGACAGGGAGAATGAAAAACTGTTTTTT.

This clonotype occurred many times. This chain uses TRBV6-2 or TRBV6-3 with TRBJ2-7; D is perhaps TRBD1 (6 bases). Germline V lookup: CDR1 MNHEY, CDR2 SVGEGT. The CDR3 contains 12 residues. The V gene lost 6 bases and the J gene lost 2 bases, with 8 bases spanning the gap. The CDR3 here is CASRGQTYEQYF. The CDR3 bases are TGTGCCAGCAGAGGACAGACCTACGAGCAGTACTTC.

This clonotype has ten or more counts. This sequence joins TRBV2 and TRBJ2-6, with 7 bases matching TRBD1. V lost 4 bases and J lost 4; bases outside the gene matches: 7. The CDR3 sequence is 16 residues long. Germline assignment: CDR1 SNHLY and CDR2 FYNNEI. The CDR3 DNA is TGTGCCAGCAGTGCCGCGACAGGGACCGGGGCCAACGTCCTGACTTTC. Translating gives CASSAATGTGANVLTF. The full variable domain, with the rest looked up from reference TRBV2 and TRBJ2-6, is EPEVTQTPSHQVTQMGQEVILRCVPISNHLYFYWYRQILGQKVEFLVSFYNNEISEKSEIFDDQFSVERPDGSNFTLKIRSTKLEDSAMYFCASSAATGTGANVLTFGAGSRLTVL.

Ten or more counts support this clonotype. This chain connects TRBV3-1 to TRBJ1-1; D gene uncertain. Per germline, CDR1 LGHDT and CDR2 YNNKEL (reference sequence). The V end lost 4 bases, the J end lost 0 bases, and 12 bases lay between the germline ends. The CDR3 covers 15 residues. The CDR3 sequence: CASSPAGAMNTEAFF. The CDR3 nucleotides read TGTGCCAGCAGCCCGGCGGGAGCCATGAACACTGAAGCTTTCTTT.

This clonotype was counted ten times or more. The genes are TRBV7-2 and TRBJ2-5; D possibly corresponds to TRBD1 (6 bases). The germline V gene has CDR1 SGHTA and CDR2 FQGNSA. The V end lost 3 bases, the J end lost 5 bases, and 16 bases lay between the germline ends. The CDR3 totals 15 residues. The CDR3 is CASSLRTVLGETQYF. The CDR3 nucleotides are TGTGCCAGCAGCTTGAGGACAGTACTGGGGGAGACCCAGTACTTC.

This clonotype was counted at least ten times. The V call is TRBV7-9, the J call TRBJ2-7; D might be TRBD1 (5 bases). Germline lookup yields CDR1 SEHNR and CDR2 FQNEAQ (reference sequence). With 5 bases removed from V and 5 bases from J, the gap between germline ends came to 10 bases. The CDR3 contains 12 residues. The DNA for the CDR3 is TGTGCCAGCAGCCGGACAATTCACGAGCAGTACTTC. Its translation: CASSRTIHEQYF.